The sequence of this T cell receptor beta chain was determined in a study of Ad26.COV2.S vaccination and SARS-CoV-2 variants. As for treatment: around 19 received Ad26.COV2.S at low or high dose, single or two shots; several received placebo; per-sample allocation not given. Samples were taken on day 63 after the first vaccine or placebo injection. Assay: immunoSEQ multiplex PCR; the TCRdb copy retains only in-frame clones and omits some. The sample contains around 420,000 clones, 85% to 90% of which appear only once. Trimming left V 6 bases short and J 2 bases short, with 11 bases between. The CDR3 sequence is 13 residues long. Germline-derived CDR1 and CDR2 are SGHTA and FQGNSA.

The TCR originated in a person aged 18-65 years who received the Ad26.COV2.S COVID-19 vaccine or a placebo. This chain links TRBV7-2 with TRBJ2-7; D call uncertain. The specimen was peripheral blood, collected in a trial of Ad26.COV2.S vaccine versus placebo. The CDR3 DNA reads TGTGCCAGCAGTGTAATGGACGCCTACGAGCAGTACTTC. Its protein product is CASSVMDAYEQYF.